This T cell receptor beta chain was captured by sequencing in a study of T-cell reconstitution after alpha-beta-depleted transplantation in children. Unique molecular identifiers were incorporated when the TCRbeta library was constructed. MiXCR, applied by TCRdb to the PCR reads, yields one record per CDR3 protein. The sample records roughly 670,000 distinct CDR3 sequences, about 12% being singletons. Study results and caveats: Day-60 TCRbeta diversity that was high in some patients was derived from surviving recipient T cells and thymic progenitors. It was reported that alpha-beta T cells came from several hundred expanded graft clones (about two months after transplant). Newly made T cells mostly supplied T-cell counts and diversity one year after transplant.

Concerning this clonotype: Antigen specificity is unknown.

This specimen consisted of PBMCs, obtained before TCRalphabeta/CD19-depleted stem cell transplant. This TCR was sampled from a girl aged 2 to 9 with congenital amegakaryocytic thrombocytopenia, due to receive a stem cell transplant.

CDR3 in DNA: TGTGCCAGCAGTTCTCGACCCGGGACTAGCGGGAGGAGTGACATTCAGTACTTC. Its protein is CASSSRPGTSGRSDIQYF. This chain uses TRBV28 with TRBJ2-4, with 15 nucleotides matching TRBD2. CDR3 length equals 18 residues. Germline lookup yields CDR1 MDHEN and CDR2 SYDVKM. After removal of 4 bases from V and 8 bases from J, the junction contained 12 bases not matched to a gene.